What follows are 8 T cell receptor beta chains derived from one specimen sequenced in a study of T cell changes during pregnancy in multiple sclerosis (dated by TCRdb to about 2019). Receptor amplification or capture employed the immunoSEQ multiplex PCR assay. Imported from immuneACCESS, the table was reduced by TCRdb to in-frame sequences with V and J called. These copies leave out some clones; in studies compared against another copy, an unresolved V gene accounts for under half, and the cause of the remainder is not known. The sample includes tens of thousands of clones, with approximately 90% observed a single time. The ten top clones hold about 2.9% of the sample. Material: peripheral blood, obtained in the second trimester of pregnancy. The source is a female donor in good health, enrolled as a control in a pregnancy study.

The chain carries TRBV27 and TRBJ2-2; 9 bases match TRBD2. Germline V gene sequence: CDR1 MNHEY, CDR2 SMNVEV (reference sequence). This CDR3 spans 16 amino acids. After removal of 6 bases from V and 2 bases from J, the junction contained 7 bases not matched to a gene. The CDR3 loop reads CASRRAGTSNTGELFF. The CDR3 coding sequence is TGTGCCAGCAGACGCGCCGGGACTAGCAACACCGGGGAGCTGTTTTTT.

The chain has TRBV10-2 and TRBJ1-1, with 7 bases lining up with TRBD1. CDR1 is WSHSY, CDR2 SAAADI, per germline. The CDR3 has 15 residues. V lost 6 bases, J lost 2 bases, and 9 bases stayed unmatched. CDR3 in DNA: TGCGCCAGCAGGAGAGGGGAAGGGGGCAACACTGAAGCTTTCTTT. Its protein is CASRRGEGGNTEAFF.

The CDR3 bases are TGTGCCAGCAGCTCCCGGGGGGACGCGTACACTGAAGCTTTCTTT. It translates to CASSSRGDAYTEAFF. The chain combines TRBV7-2 with TRBJ1-1; weak D call: TRBD1 (5 bases). CDR1 is SGHTA and CDR2 is FQGNSA in the germline V gene. Between the trimmed V and J ends, which lost 4 bases and 3 bases, there was a span of 15 bases. The CDR3 is made up of 15 amino acids.

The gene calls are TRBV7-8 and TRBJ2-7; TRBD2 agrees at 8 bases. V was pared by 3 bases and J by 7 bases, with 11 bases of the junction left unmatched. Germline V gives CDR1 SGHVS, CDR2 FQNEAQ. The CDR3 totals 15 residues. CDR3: CASSFVGRASGEQYF. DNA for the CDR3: TGTGCCAGCAGCTTTGTCGGGAGGGCCTCGGGAGAGCAGTACTTC.

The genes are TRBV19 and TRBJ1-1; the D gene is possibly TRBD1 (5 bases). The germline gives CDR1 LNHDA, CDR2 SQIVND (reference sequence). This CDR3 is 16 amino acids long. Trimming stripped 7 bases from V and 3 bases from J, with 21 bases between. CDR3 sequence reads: CASILGPRGGDTEAFF. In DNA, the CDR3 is TGTGCCAGTATCTTAGGACCCCGGGGGGGAGACACTGAAGCTTTCTTT.

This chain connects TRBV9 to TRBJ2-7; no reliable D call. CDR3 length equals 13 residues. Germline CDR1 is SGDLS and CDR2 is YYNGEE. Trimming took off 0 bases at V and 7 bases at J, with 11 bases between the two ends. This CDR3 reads CASSVGIAWEQYF. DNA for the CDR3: TGTGCCAGCAGCGTAGGGATAGCCTGGGAGCAGTACTTC. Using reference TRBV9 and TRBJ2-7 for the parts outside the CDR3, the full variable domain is DSGVTQTPKHLITATGQRVTLRCSPRSGDLSVYWYQQSLDQGLQFLIQYYNGEERAKGNILERFSAQQFPDLHSELNLSSLELGDSALYFCASSVGIAWEQYFGPGTRLTVT.

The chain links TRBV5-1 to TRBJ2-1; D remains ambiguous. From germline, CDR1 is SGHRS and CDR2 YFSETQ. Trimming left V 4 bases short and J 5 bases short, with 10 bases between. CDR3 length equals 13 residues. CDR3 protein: CASSPRRDNEQFF. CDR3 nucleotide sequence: TGCGCCAGCAGCCCTCGGAGAGACAATGAGCAGTTCTTC.

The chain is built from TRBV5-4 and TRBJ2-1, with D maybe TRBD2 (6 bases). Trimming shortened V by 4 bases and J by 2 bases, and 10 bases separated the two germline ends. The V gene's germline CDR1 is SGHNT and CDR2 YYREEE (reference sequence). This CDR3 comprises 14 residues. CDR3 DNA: TGTGCCAGCAGCCGTAGCGGCCCCTACAATGAGCAGTTCTTC. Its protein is CASSRSGPYNEQFF.